This record concerns one T cell receptor (beta chain) sequence. Per the authors' pipeline: Researchers report that nucleated cell counts were estimated from reference gene primer amplification. Assay: immunoSEQ multiplex PCR; the TCRdb copy retains only in-frame clones and omits some. D and trimming come from the DNA, and the V and J calls and clone size come from that table. The table records tens of thousands of clones, about four fifths of them present only once. Germline-derived CDR1 and CDR2 are MNHEY and SVGAGI. Trimming removed 5 bases from V and 1 base from J; junction bases left unmatched: 6. This CDR3 comprises 15 residues. The data originate from a study of blood T cell repertoires in COVID-19. Study as a whole: Samples representing acute and convalescent COVID-19 were sourced from the United States, Italy and Spain. PBMCs, B-cell-depleted T cells, or T cells were the source of the cDNA or gDNA that made up the material.

V usage is TRBV6-5 and J usage is TRBJ1-1; 8 bases are a match to TRBD1. Sequences were obtained from peripheral blood. The receptor comes from a man older than 75 with acute or convalescent COVID-19. In nucleotides, the CDR3 is TGTGCCAGCAGTCCTCACAGGGGGGGGAACACTGAAGCTTTCTTT. Its protein product is CASSPHRGGNTEAFF.